The 14 T cell receptor beta chains below come from one sample, sequenced in a study of blood T cell repertoires in COVID-19. Profiling relied on immunoSEQ multiplex PCR, and the TCRdb table lists in-frame clones only, not all of them. The sample lists some 48,000 clones, 80% to 90% occurring once. The sample was peripheral blood. These receptors all come from a human donor in a cohort sampled during active COVID-19.

This rearrangement joins TRBV19 to TRBJ2-3; 10 positions match TRBD1. CDR3 size: 14 residues. Trimming took 9 bases from V and 5 from J; bases not matched to a gene: 8. Germline V gene data show CDR1 as LNHDA and CDR2 as SQIVND (reference sequence). The CDR3 sequence is CASTRDRGGDTQYF. CDR3 nucleotide sequence: TGTGCCAGCACCCGGGACAGGGGTGGAGATACGCAGTATTTT.

As regards this clone: Compared with germline, one end of the junction differs, possibly owing to a read error. This CDR3 is CASSLPPTGTSF. The CDR3 bases are TGCGCCAGCAGCTTGCCTCCGACAGGAACGAGTTTC. The chain couples TRBV5-1 to TRBJ2-7, with D perhaps TRBD1 (6 bases). Germline loops: CDR1 SGHRS, CDR2 YFSETQ. CDR3 length equals 12 residues. The full variable domain, rest sourced from reference TRBV5-1 and TRBJ2-7, is KAGVTQTPRYLIKTRGQQVTLSCSPISGHRSVSWYQQTPGQGLQFLFEYFSETQRNKGNFPGRFSGRQFSNSRSEMNVSTLELGDSALYLCASSLPPTGTSFGPGTRLTVT.

This chain connects TRBV29-1 to TRBJ1-1; perhaps TRBD1 as D (5 bases). The germline V and J ends were trimmed by 4 bases and 4 bases, with 19 bases remaining between them. Germline assignment: CDR1 SQVTM and CDR2 ANQGSEA. The CDR3 is 15 amino acids. DNA of the CDR3: TGCAGCGTTGTGGCTCCGGGGGTTGTTAGCACTGAAGCTTTCTTT. It codes for CSVVAPGVVSTEAFF.

The chain joins TRBV29-1 to TRBJ1-1; D is possibly TRBD1 (5 bases). The V gene's germline CDR1 is SQVTM and CDR2 ANQGSEA. CDR3 length equals 13 residues. V was trimmed by 6 bases and J by 4 bases, leaving 15 bases between them. Written as DNA, the CDR3 is TGCAGCGTCAAGGGGAAGTATGGCACTGAAGCTTTCTTT. Protein sequence: CSVKGKYGTEAFF.

This clone was found a few times. This chain links TRBV6-1 with TRBJ2-7; D is unresolved. This CDR3 spans 13 amino acids. CDR1 and CDR2 from the germline V gene are MNHNS and SASEGT. The V end lost 1 base, the J end lost 6 bases, and 10 bases lay between the germline ends. The CDR3 DNA is TGTGCCAGCAGTGAAGGGGCCCTCGCCGAGCAGTACTTC. Translating it yields CASSEGALAEQYF.

The chain has TRBV27 and TRBJ2-7; D might be TRBD2 (7 bases). The CDR3 runs to 14 residues. In germline, CDR1 is MNHEY, CDR2 SMNVEV (reference sequence). Trimming removed 6 bases at V and 5 bases at J, with 17 bases between. Here the CDR3 DNA reads TGTGCCAGCAGGCGGGGGCTAAGCAGCCACGAGCAGTACTTC. Protein: CASRRGLSSHEQYF.

The chain employs TRBV9 and TRBJ1-1; D might be TRBD1 (6 bases). Germline V CDR1 and CDR2: SGDLS, YYNGEE. The V gene lost 4 bases and the J gene lost 4 bases, with 14 bases spanning the gap. There are 14 residues in the CDR3. In DNA, the CDR3 is TGTGCCAGCAGCTCCCTTACCAGGGGCACTGAAGCTTTCTTT. It specifies CASSSLTRGTEAFF.

The chain recombines TRBV10-3 with TRBJ2-3; 8 bases line up with TRBD1. The CDR3 contains 16 residues. The V and J ends lost 2 bases and 1 base, in that order; junction bases with no gene match: 5. The V gene's germline CDR1 is ENHRY and CDR2 SYGVKD. CDR3 loop: CAISEPGQGGTDTQYF. The CDR3 nucleotides are TGTGCCATCAGTGAGCCAGGACAGGGAGGCACAGATACGCAGTATTTT.

The chain links TRBV9 to TRBJ2-3; a weak D match, TRBD2 (6 bases). The V end was cut by 4 bases, the J end by 3 bases, with 15 bases between. Germline-derived CDR1 and CDR2 are SGDLS and YYNGEE. The CDR3 spans 15 residues. This CDR3 reads CASSLWRGVTDTQYF. CDR3 in DNA: TGTGCCAGCAGCCTGTGGCGGGGCGTTACAGATACGCAGTATTTT.

This chain connects TRBV18 to TRBJ2-6; 7 bases line up with TRBD1. V dropped 4 bases and J dropped 0; count of bases not matched to a gene: 6. Germline V gene sequence: CDR1 KGHSH, CDR2 LQKENI. This CDR3 spans 17 amino acids. CDR3 coding DNA: TGTGCCAGCTCACAAGGACAGGAGATCTCTGGGGCCAACGTCCTGACTTTC. It encodes CASSQGQEISGANVLTF.

This CDR3 reads CASSPPGDRDDTEAFF. DNA for the CDR3: TGTGCCAGCAGTCCACCCGGGGACAGGGATGATACTGAAGCTTTCTTT. This chain connects TRBV5-6 to TRBJ1-1; TRBD1 matches 9 bases. CDR3 length: 16 residues. Looked up from germline, CDR1 is SGHDT and CDR2 is YYEEEE. Losses at the gene ends were 5 bases for V and 5 bases for J; bases not matched to a gene: 13. The entire variable domain, with the rest obtained from reference TRBV5-6 and TRBJ1-1, is as follows: DAGVTQSPTHLIKTRGQQVTLRCSPKSGHDTVSWYQQALGQGPQFIFQYYEEEERQRGNFPDRFSGHQFPNYSSELNVNALLLGDSALYLCASSPPGDRDDTEAFFGQGTRLTVV.

The CDR3 sequence is CASRRQSSYEQYF. In nucleotides, the CDR3 is TGTGCCAGCAGGAGGCAGAGCTCCTACGAGCAGTACTTC. The rearrangement uses TRBV5-4 and TRBJ2-7; D uncertain. The CDR3 is 13 residues long. Germline V gene data show CDR1 as SGHNT and CDR2 as YYREEE (reference sequence). Between the trimmed V and J ends, which lost 5 bases and 0 bases, there was a span of 9 bases.

In this sample, this clone turned up a few times. The chain couples TRBV14 to TRBJ1-1; D perhaps matches TRBD1 (6 bases). V lost 0 bases to trimming and J lost 1 base, with 9 bases between them. The CDR3 runs 15 residues. CDR1 SGHDN and CDR2 FVKESK come from the germline V gene. CDR3 nucleotides: TGTGCCAGCAGCCAAGAGAGGGGGTGGAACACTGAAGCTTTCTTT. Amino acid sequence: CASSQERGWNTEAFF.

V gene TRBV15 combines with J gene TRBJ1-1, with D tentatively TRBD1 (5 bases). The CDR3 runs 15 residues. Germline lookup yields CDR1 LNHNV and CDR2 YYDKDF (reference sequence). With 0 bases removed from V and 1 base from J, the gap between germline ends came to 9 bases. CDR3 nucleotides: TGTGCCACCAGCAGAGAGGGGGGACCGAACACTGAAGCTTTCTTT. Its protein is CATSREGGPNTEAFF.